One and the same sample provided the 27 T cell receptor beta chains below, sequenced in a study of blood T cell repertoires in COVID-19. Sequencing used immunoSEQ multiplex PCR; TCRdb keeps in-frame clones, though not all of them. The repertoire has over 250,000 clones, about 73% of them found once; the top ten carry 3% to 3.5%. The sequenced sample was peripheral blood. The receptors were gathered from a woman of 80 years or more with acute or convalescent COVID-19.

The chain employs TRBV27 and TRBJ2-7, with D perhaps TRBD1 (5 bases). V lost 6 bases and J 3 bases, leaving 18 bases between the germline ends. The CDR3 runs 15 residues. Germline V gene data show CDR1 as MNHEY and CDR2 as SMNVEV (reference sequence). CDR3 residues: CASRGLGSNSYEQYF. The CDR3 nucleotides read TGTGCCAGCAGGGGGCTGGGAAGTAACAGCTACGAGCAGTACTTC.

The table lists this clone with a few counts. V usage is TRBV6-5 and J usage is TRBJ1-1, with 9 bases matching TRBD1. This CDR3 is built from 14 residues. Trimming cost V 7 bases and J 10 bases; bases outside gene matches: 13. Germline V gene sequence: CDR1 MNHEY, CDR2 SVGAGI. CDR3 sequence (DNA): TGTGCCAGCACGACAGGGGGTGCGGTTCCTGGAGCTTTCTTT. This translates into CASTTGGAVPGAFF.

The rearrangement uses TRBV9 and TRBJ2-1; 7 bases map to TRBD2. The CDR3 spans 16 residues. J was trimmed by 1 base and V by 2 bases; bases with no gene match: 6. Germline lookup yields CDR1 SGDLS and CDR2 YYNGEE. In DNA form, the CDR3 reads TGTGCCAGCAGCGTGGGAGCGGGGACTTCCTACAATGAGCAGTTCTTC. Translating gives CASSVGAGTSYNEQFF.

CDR3 in DNA: TGCAGCGTTTCGGGACAGGGGTTCGGAAACACCATATATTTT. This sequence encodes CSVSGQGFGNTIYF. V is TRBV29-1 and J is TRBJ1-3; 10 bases map to TRBD1. CDR1 and CDR2 from the germline V gene are SQVTM and ANQGSEA. V lost 5 bases, J lost 4 bases, and 5 bases stayed unmatched. CDR3 length: 14 amino acids.

This chain links TRBV6-2 or TRBV6-3 with TRBJ2-1; D perhaps matches TRBD2 (6 bases). Germline V lookup: CDR1 MNHEY, CDR2 SVGEGT. Trimming left V 2 bases short and J 15 bases short, with 11 bases between. This CDR3 contains 11 residues. The CDR3 region is CASSYGVAAFF. CDR3 bases: TGTGCCAGCAGTTACGGGGTAGCGGCGTTCTTC.

This CDR3 is CASSLAGVTSYNEQFF. The CDR3 nucleotides are TGTGCCAGTAGCCTAGCGGGGGTTACCTCCTACAATGAGCAGTTCTTC. The chain couples TRBV19 to TRBJ2-1; 10 bases align to TRBD2. After removal of 6 bases from V and 0 bases from J, the junction contained 5 bases not matched to a gene. Germline values: CDR1 LNHDA, CDR2 SQIVND (reference sequence). This CDR3 region has 16 residues.

The V call is TRBV6-5, the J call TRBJ1-5; no firm D call. V dropped 5 bases and J dropped 4 bases, with 9 bases sitting between them. This CDR3 is 13 amino acids long. The germline V gene has CDR1 MNHEY and CDR2 SVGAGI. CDR3 DNA sequence: TGTGCCAGCAGTACCAGAAAGAATCAGCCCCAGCATTTT. It yields the protein CASSTRKNQPQHF.

The J gene is TRBJ2-2, the V gene TRBV6-5; tentative D call: TRBD2 (6 bases). V was shortened by 5 bases and J by 7 bases, with 17 bases between the two germline ends. Germline V gene sequence: CDR1 MNHEY, CDR2 SVGAGI. This CDR3 has 15 residues. As DNA, the CDR3 is TGTGCCAGCAGTATGGGAGGAGCCCAAAGCGGGGAGCTGTTTTTT. Its translation: CASSMGGAQSGELFF.

V gene TRBV7-6 combines with J gene TRBJ1-1; D may be TRBD1 (6 bases). Per germline, CDR1 SGHVS and CDR2 FNYEAQ. Between the trimmed V and J ends, which lost 4 bases and 3 bases, there was a span of 9 bases. This CDR3 is 13 amino acids long. This chain's CDR3 is CASSSNRDTEAFF. In DNA, the CDR3 is TGTGCCAGCAGCTCTAACAGGGACACTGAAGCTTTCTTT.

The chain uses TRBV19 and TRBJ1-6; perhaps TRBD1 as D (5 bases). Looked up from germline, CDR1 is LNHDA and CDR2 is SQIVND (reference sequence). Trimming removed 6 bases at V and 6 bases at J, with 15 bases between. The CDR3 has 15 amino acids. This CDR3 is CASSDSIGSNSPLHF. CDR3 bases: TGTGCCAGTAGCGACAGTATCGGCAGTAATTCACCCCTCCACTTT.

This chain links TRBV2 with TRBJ1-2, with D maybe TRBD1 (5 bases). The ends were cut back, 3 bases at V and 1 base at J, with 9 bases in the middle. The CDR3 runs to 14 residues. The germline V gene has CDR1 SNHLY and CDR2 FYNNEI. The CDR3 nucleotides read TGTGCCAGCAGTGAGCAGGGTTTTAACTATGGCTACACCTTC. As protein: CASSEQGFNYGYTF.

The rearrangement joins TRBV5-1 to TRBJ2-1; TRBD2 is a possible D gene (6 bases). The germline V gene encodes CDR1 SGHRS and CDR2 YFSETQ. This CDR3 has 15 residues. V was pared by 5 bases and J by 0 bases, with 12 bases between. CDR3 in amino acids: CASSKAGTSYNEQFF. DNA of the CDR3: TGCGCCAGCAGTAAGGCGGGAACCTCCTACAATGAGCAGTTCTTC. The entire variable domain, with the rest obtained from reference TRBV5-1 and TRBJ2-1, is as follows: KAGVTQTPRYLIKTRGQQVTLSCSPISGHRSVSWYQQTPGQGLQFLFEYFSETQRNKGNFPGRFSGRQFSNSRSEMNVSTLELGDSALYLCASSKAGTSYNEQFFGPGTRLTVL.

This clone was detected a few times. This chain uses TRBV2 with TRBJ2-2, with 12 nucleotides matching TRBD1. Per germline, CDR1 SNHLY and CDR2 FYNNEI. The CDR3 loop spans 14 amino acids. Trimming took 6 bases from V and 6 from J; bases not matched to a gene: 2. The CDR3 DNA is TGTGCCAGCAGGGGACAGGGGGCGGCCGGGGAGCTGTTTTTT. This codes for CASRGQGAAGELFF.

The V call is TRBV20-1, the J call TRBJ1-2; 10 positions match TRBD1. This CDR3 is built from 13 residues. The V and J ends lost 6 bases and 4 bases, in that order; junction bases with no gene match: 5. The V gene's germline CDR1 is DFQATT and CDR2 SNEGSKA (reference sequence). The CDR3 DNA sequence: TGCAGTGCGAGTGACAGGGGGCTCTATGGCTACACCTTC. Amino acids: CSASDRGLYGYTF.

V and J are TRBV27 and TRBJ1-2, with D perhaps TRBD1 (6 bases). The germline V gene encodes CDR1 MNHEY and CDR2 SMNVEV (reference sequence). The CDR3 extends over 13 amino acids. Trimming removed 3 bases at V and 8 bases at J, with 13 bases between. The CDR3 reads CASSFGGGVGYTF. The DNA for the CDR3 is TGTGCCAGCAGTTTCGGCGGGGGCGTAGGCTACACCTTC.

This clone was observed once. The CDR3 DNA reads TGTGCCAGCAGCCCGCGAGGTAGCGGGTTCTCCTACGAGCAGTACTTC. It specifies CASSPRGSGFSYEQYF. This rearrangement joins TRBV3-1 (or the pseudogene TRBV3-2) to TRBJ2-7, with TRBD2 matching over 7 bases. Germline values: CDR1 LGHDT, CDR2 YNNKEL (reference sequence). The CDR3 sequence is 16 residues long. J gave up 0 bases and V 4 bases, and 9 bases lay outside the gene matches.

In this sample, this clone turned up once. This chain links TRBV6-2 or TRBV6-3 with TRBJ1-2; D gene uncertain. CDR1 and CDR2 (germline): MNHEY, SVGEGT. The CDR3 consists of 15 residues. V lost 6 bases to trimming and J lost 0 bases, with 14 bases between them. CDR3 nucleotide sequence: TGTGCCAGCAGCCCACCTTCGGGAGCTAACTATGGCTACACCTTC. Translating it yields CASSPPSGANYGYTF.

As for this clone: Distinct nucleotide sequences in the sample also encode this CDR3. The chain combines TRBV2 with TRBJ1-2; the match to TRBD1 covers 9 bases. This CDR3 region has 14 residues. J gave up 0 bases and V 6 bases, and 2 bases lay outside the gene matches. The germline V gene has CDR1 SNHLY and CDR2 FYNNEI. CDR3 loop: CASSRQGANYGYTF. The CDR3 coding sequence is TGTGCCAGCAGCAGACAGGGGGCTAACTATGGCTACACCTTC.

The V and J genes are TRBV12-3 or TRBV12-4 and TRBJ1-4; a weak D match, TRBD1 (5 bases). Trimming removed 5 bases from V and 10 bases from J, with 14 bases in between. There are 13 residues in the CDR3. This CDR3 is CASSLHRSGKLFF. Written as DNA, the CDR3 is TGTGCCAGCAGTCTTCACAGGAGTGGAAAACTGTTTTTT.

V usage is TRBV7-9 and J usage is TRBJ1-1, with a weak D call TRBD1 (5 bases). V shed 8 bases and J shed 2 bases, with 12 bases lying between them. Germline lookup yields CDR1 SEHNR and CDR2 FQNEAQ (reference sequence). The CDR3 is 13 residues long. CDR3 loop: CASDKGQNTEAFF. The CDR3 DNA sequence: TGTGCCAGCGACAAGGGGCAAAACACTGAAGCTTTCTTT.

This clone was seen only once. The chain uses TRBV19 and TRBJ1-5, with TRBD1 matching 11 bases. With V trimmed by 5 bases and J by 1 base, 19 bases remained unmatched. The germline gives CDR1 LNHDA, CDR2 SQIVND (reference sequence). The CDR3 sequence is 21 residues long. CDR3 amino acids: CASSPPRTGGAALWSNQPQHF. The CDR3, as DNA: TGTGCCAGTAGTCCACCCCGGACAGGGGGCGCGGCCCTTTGGAGCAATCAGCCCCAGCATTTT.

The chain combines TRBV10-3 with TRBJ1-5; tentatively, D is TRBD1 (5 bases). Trimming removed 6 bases at V and 3 bases at J, with 9 bases between. Germline V gives CDR1 ENHRY, CDR2 SYGVKD. CDR3 length: 13 residues. CDR3 loop: CAISSGDNQPQHF. CDR3 coding DNA: TGTGCCATCAGCTCGGGGGACAATCAGCCCCAGCATTTT.

The chain recombines TRBV29-1 with TRBJ1-2; a weak D match, TRBD1 (5 bases). V shed 2 bases and J shed 8 bases, with 15 bases lying between them. Germline V gene data show CDR1 as SQVTM and CDR2 as ANQGSEA. CDR3 length: 13 amino acids. CDR3 protein: CSVEPPGIFGYTF. Here the CDR3 DNA reads TGCAGCGTTGAACCTCCAGGGATCTTCGGCTACACCTTC.

The chain employs TRBV4-3 and TRBJ1-5; D ambiguous. Germline V CDR1 and CDR2: LGHNA, YSLEER. V lost 0 bases and J lost 8, with 17 bases in between. The CDR3 spans 16 residues. Here the CDR3 reads CASSQDRYKAREPQHF. CDR3 nucleotides: TGCGCCAGCAGCCAAGACCGCTACAAGGCGAGGGAGCCCCAGCATTTT.

This chain uses TRBV3-1 (or the pseudogene TRBV3-2) with TRBJ2-6, with D maybe TRBD2 (5 bases). Trimming left V 4 bases short and J 4 bases short, with 20 bases between. This CDR3 has 18 amino acids. Germline-derived CDR1 and CDR2 are LGHDT and YNNKEL (reference sequence). This CDR3 is CASSPGLASLAGANVLTF. CDR3 nucleotides: TGTGCCAGCAGCCCCGGACTCGCCTCCTTGGCGGGGGCCAACGTCCTGACTTTC.

CDR3 region: CASSLHGQGNGQPQHF. The CDR3 nucleotides read TGTGCCAGCAGCCTCCACGGCCAGGGAAATGGTCAGCCCCAGCATTTT. The chain couples TRBV3-1 (or the pseudogene TRBV3-2) to TRBJ1-5; weak D call: TRBD1 (5 bases). V was trimmed by 4 bases and J by 6 bases, leaving 19 bases between them. The germline V gene has CDR1 LGHDT and CDR2 YNNKEL (reference sequence). The CDR3 consists of 16 residues.

The chain couples TRBV27 to TRBJ2-7, with TRBD2 matching 9 bases. Per the germline V gene, CDR1 is MNHEY and CDR2 is SMNVEV (reference sequence). The length of the CDR3 is 14 residues. Germline trimming cut 9 bases from V and 4 bases from J; bases unmatched to any gene: 10. The CDR3 is CASAFAGGQYEQYF. For the CDR3, the DNA is TGTGCCAGTGCCTTTGCGGGAGGGCAGTACGAGCAGTACTTC.